The next 30 T cell receptor beta chains were all read from a single sample in a study of cytomegalovirus exposure and HLA in healthy donors. Only in-frame clones appear in the TCRdb table, and some are missing; sequencing was by immunoSEQ multiplex PCR. The sample includes around 150,000 clones, 96% of them seen just once. Sequencing was performed on PBMCs. The receptor set was obtained from a woman between 18 and 29 years old in good health and CMV-seronegative.

This chain joins TRBV7-6 and TRBJ1-1, with D tentatively TRBD1 (5 bases). Germline values: CDR1 SGHVS, CDR2 FNYEAQ. Deletions cut 1 base from V and 1 base from J, with 7 bases between. The CDR3 totals 14 residues. CDR3 coding DNA: TGTGCCAGCAGCTTAGGACAGCCGAACACTGAAGCTTTCTTT. Encoded protein: CASSLGQPNTEAFF.

This rearrangement joins TRBV11-2 to TRBJ1-1; no clear D. The CDR3 spans 14 residues. Germline V CDR1 and CDR2: SGHAT, FQNNGV. Trimming cost V 1 base and J 0 bases, with 6 bases left between them. The CDR3 nucleotides read TGTGCCAGCAGCTTAGGGGAGTTGAACACTGAAGCTTTCTTT. Its protein product is CASSLGELNTEAFF.

This chain connects TRBV14 to TRBJ1-2; D not certain. Germline V lookup: CDR1 SGHDN, CDR2 FVKESK. The CDR3 runs 13 residues. V dropped 2 bases and J dropped 6 bases, with 10 bases sitting between them. The CDR3 sequence is CASSQNPGDGYTF. The CDR3 DNA follows: TGTGCCAGCAGCCAAAACCCCGGAGATGGCTACACCTTC.

The chain is built from TRBV11-3 and TRBJ2-1; 8 positions match TRBD2. The CDR3 runs 13 residues. Germline V gene sequence: CDR1 SGHNT, CDR2 YENEEA. Losses at the gene ends were 4 bases for V and 7 bases for J; bases not matched to a gene: 3. CDR3 region: CASSSRGGNEQFF. CDR3 sequence (DNA): TGTGCCAGCAGCTCCCGGGGGGGGAATGAGCAGTTCTTC.

This clone was seen a single time. This sequence joins TRBV12-5 and TRBJ2-7; TRBD2 matches at 13 bases. The CDR3 is 15 amino acids. Germline V lookup: CDR1 LGHNT, CDR2 FRNRAP. The J segment lost 3 bases and the V segment lost 4 bases, leaving 3 bases of the junction unmatched. This chain's CDR3 is CASGSGLAGDYEQYF. DNA for the CDR3: TGTGCTAGTGGTTCTGGACTAGCGGGGGACTACGAGCAGTACTTC.

The chain recombines TRBV5-1 with TRBJ1-2; D unresolved. Germline V CDR1 and CDR2: SGHRS, YFSETQ. The CDR3 has 13 residues. V was trimmed by 0 bases and J by 8 bases, leaving 11 bases between them. CDR3 residues: CASSLERRGGYTF. The CDR3 region has the DNA TGCGCCAGCAGCTTGGAACGCCGAGGGGGCTACACCTTC. Full variable domain (outside the CDR3, taken from reference TRBV5-1 and TRBJ1-2): KAGVTQTPRYLIKTRGQQVTLSCSPISGHRSVSWYQQTPGQGLQFLFEYFSETQRNKGNFPGRFSGRQFSNSRSEMNVSTLELGDSALYLCASSLERRGGYTFGSGTRLTVV.

The chain employs TRBV11-3 and TRBJ2-3, with D perhaps TRBD2 (6 bases). Trimming pared 1 base from V and 3 bases from J, leaving 14 bases between. The CDR3 loop spans 16 amino acids. In germline, CDR1 is SGHNT, CDR2 YENEEA. The CDR3 sequence: CASSLGRRGETDTQYF. CDR3 sequence (DNA): TGTGCCAGCAGCTTAGGGAGGCGGGGTGAGACAGATACGCAGTATTTT.

This chain links TRBV27 with TRBJ2-1; D possibly corresponds to TRBD2 (5 bases). The CDR3 sequence is 15 residues long. Trimming removed 6 bases at V and 2 bases at J, with 14 bases between. CDR1 and CDR2 from the germline V gene are MNHEY and SMNVEV (reference sequence). The CDR3 nucleotides are TGTGCCAGCAGCATAAGCCGAGGGCCCTACAATGAGCAGTTCTTC. Encoded protein: CASSISRGPYNEQFF.

This chain uses TRBV4-1 with TRBJ1-6; weak D call: TRBD1 (5 bases). The V end lost 2 bases, the J end lost 3 bases, and 8 bases lay between the germline ends. CDR3 length: 15 residues. The germline V gene has CDR1 MGHRA and CDR2 YSYEKL. The CDR3 loop reads CASSQNRGYNSPLHF. The CDR3, as DNA: TGCGCCAGCAGCCAAAATAGGGGCTATAATTCACCCCTCCACTTT.

The chain is built from TRBV5-1 and TRBJ2-1; D perhaps matches TRBD1 (6 bases). V gave up 0 bases and J gave up 4 bases, with 11 bases separating them. Germline lookup yields CDR1 SGHRS and CDR2 YFSETQ. The CDR3 has 15 amino acids. The CDR3 DNA reads TGCGCCAGCAGCTTGGGTGGGGGCGTTTACAATGAGCAGTTCTTC. As protein: CASSLGGGVYNEQFF. Full variable domain (remainder filled in from reference TRBV5-1 and TRBJ2-1): KAGVTQTPRYLIKTRGQQVTLSCSPISGHRSVSWYQQTPGQGLQFLFEYFSETQRNKGNFPGRFSGRQFSNSRSEMNVSTLELGDSALYLCASSLGGGVYNEQFFGPGTRLTVL.

The chain couples TRBV29-1 to TRBJ1-3; D is perhaps TRBD1 (5 bases). In germline, CDR1 is SQVTM, CDR2 ANQGSEA. V shed 7 bases and J shed 4 bases, with 23 bases lying between them. The CDR3 totals 16 residues. CDR3 in amino acids: CSAGGVPLDTGNTIYF. For the CDR3, the DNA is TGCAGCGCGGGGGGGGTCCCGCTTGACACCGGAAACACCATATATTTT.

This chain connects TRBV5-1 to TRBJ1-1; maybe TRBD1 (5 bases). Germline V gene lookup returns CDR1 SGHRS and CDR2 YFSETQ. This CDR3 contains 16 residues. Trimming cost V 0 bases and J 4 bases, with 16 bases left between them. The CDR3 loop reads CASSLAMTAGGTEAFF. DNA for the CDR3: TGCGCCAGCAGCTTGGCTATGACCGCCGGGGGCACTGAAGCTTTCTTT.

The CDR3 bases are TGTGCCAGCAGCTTTTCGCAGGAGACCCAGTACTTC. Its translation: CASSFSQETQYF. The V and J genes are TRBV7-2 and TRBJ2-5; D ambiguous. The CDR3 totals 12 residues. CDR1 SGHTA and CDR2 FQGNSA come from the germline V gene. V was trimmed by 3 bases and J by 5 bases, leaving 7 bases between them.

This clone has a single count. The chain recombines TRBV5-6 with TRBJ1-2; 7 bases are shared with TRBD1. This CDR3 has 13 amino acids. V shed 6 bases and J 1 base; nucleotides not matched to a gene: 3. Looked up from germline, CDR1 is SGHDT and CDR2 is YYEEEE. CDR3: CASNQGGNYGYTF. CDR3 DNA sequence: TGTGCCAGCAACCAGGGGGGTAACTATGGCTACACCTTC.

The chain has TRBV9 and TRBJ2-5; 14 nucleotides align to TRBD2. CDR1 SGDLS and CDR2 YYNGEE come from the germline V gene. The CDR3 extends over 17 amino acids. V shed 4 bases and J 1 base; nucleotides not matched to a gene: 6. The CDR3 DNA follows: TGTGCCAGCAGCCTTGGGACTAGCGGGGGCCTCCAAGAGACCCAGTACTTC. This encodes CASSLGTSGGLQETQYF.

The genes are TRBV2 and TRBJ2-7; TRBD1 matches 7 bases. Germline CDR1 reads SNHLY; CDR2 reads FYNNEI. V gave up 11 bases and J gave up 6 bases; unmatched junction bases: 13. The CDR3 runs 13 residues. The CDR3 nucleotides read TGTGCCTGGGGGACGGGACAGACACTCGAGCAGTACTTC. Translated: CAWGTGQTLEQYF.

In regard to this clone: An end of the junction does not agree with germline; a read error may underlie this. The V gene is TRBV5-8, the J gene TRBJ2-4; perhaps TRBD1 as D (6 bases). CDR1 is SGHTS, CDR2 YDEGEE, per germline. The CDR3 is 11 amino acids. The CDR3 sequence is CASSTGNTQYF. DNA for the CDR3: TGTGCCAGCAGCACAGGGAACACTCAGTACTTC.

V and J are TRBV5-4 and TRBJ2-7; possibly TRBD1 for D (6 bases). This CDR3 is 14 amino acids long. The germline V gene has CDR1 SGHNT and CDR2 YYREEE (reference sequence). The V gene lost 4 bases and the J gene lost 2 bases, with 13 bases spanning the gap. The CDR3 region is CASSRTDTPYEQYF. The CDR3 region has the DNA TGTGCCAGCAGCCGGACAGATACACCCTACGAGCAGTACTTC.

The chain recombines TRBV5-1 with TRBJ2-3, with TRBD1 as a possible D gene (6 bases). The CDR3 sequence is 15 residues long. V was clipped by 3 bases and J by 1 base, with 12 bases between them. CDR1 and CDR2 from the germline V gene are SGHRS and YFSETQ. The CDR3 loop is CASSSIGQRTDTQYF. CDR3 sequence (DNA): TGCGCCAGCAGCTCTATCGGACAGCGCACAGATACGCAGTATTTT.

The rearrangement links TRBV5-4 to TRBJ2-1, with D unclear. Trimming left V 4 bases short and J 6 bases short, with 8 bases between. Per the germline V gene, CDR1 is SGHNT and CDR2 is YYREEE (reference sequence). This CDR3 region has 12 residues. CDR3 amino acids: CASSVPGNEQFF. CDR3 sequence (DNA): TGTGCCAGCAGCGTTCCGGGCAATGAGCAGTTCTTC.

The chain has TRBV27 and TRBJ1-5; 8 bases line up with TRBD1. V shed 4 bases and J 7 bases; nucleotides not matched to a gene: 6. Per the germline V gene, CDR1 is MNHEY and CDR2 is SMNVEV (reference sequence). The CDR3 contains 14 residues. The CDR3 protein is CASSYDRGLQPQHF. The CDR3 nucleotides read TGTGCCAGCAGTTACGACAGGGGACTCCAGCCCCAGCATTTT.

The chain links TRBV7-2 to TRBJ2-3, with D uncertain. V lost 4 bases to trimming and J lost 4 bases, with 9 bases between them. This CDR3 comprises 13 residues. Germline CDR1 and CDR2: SGHTA and FQGNSA. The CDR3 reads CASSSLVPDTQYF. As DNA, the CDR3 is TGTGCCAGCAGCTCCCTTGTCCCAGATACGCAGTATTTT.

V is TRBV6-5 and J is TRBJ1-4, with D possibly TRBD1 on 6 matching bases. The ends were cut back, 6 bases at V and 4 bases at J, with 9 bases in the middle. The germline V gene has CDR1 MNHEY and CDR2 SVGAGI. The CDR3 totals 13 residues. The chain's CDR3 is CASSRTVNEKLFF. CDR3 coding DNA: TGTGCCAGCAGCCGGACAGTTAATGAAAAACTGTTTTTT.

The chain is built from TRBV7-2 and TRBJ2-1, with D perhaps TRBD1 (6 bases). The germline V gene has CDR1 SGHTA and CDR2 FQGNSA. V gave up 5 bases and J gave up 4 bases, with 18 bases separating them. CDR3 length: 16 residues. The CDR3 sequence is CASSPTARGSYNEQFF. The DNA of the CDR3 is TGTGCCAGCAGCCCGACCGCGAGGGGGTCATACAATGAGCAGTTCTTC.

This chain joins TRBV29-1 and TRBJ2-2; a weak D match, TRBD2 (5 bases). V dropped 3 bases and J dropped 5 bases, with 16 bases sitting between them. The CDR3 is 15 amino acids. Germline V gene lookup returns CDR1 SQVTM and CDR2 ANQGSEA. The CDR3 reads CSVELGVRGTGELFF. The DNA of the CDR3 is TGCAGCGTTGAGCTTGGGGTACGGGGAACCGGGGAGCTGTTTTTT.

This clone has just one count. This rearrangement joins TRBV27 to TRBJ2-7; 11 nucleotides align to TRBD1. CDR1 and CDR2 from the germline V gene are MNHEY and SMNVEV (reference sequence). The CDR3 has 17 residues. V lost 3 bases to trimming and J lost 0 bases; unmatched junction nucleotides: 7. This CDR3 is CASSFIGGQGASYEQYF. CDR3 DNA sequence: TGTGCCAGCAGTTTTATAGGAGGACAGGGGGCCTCCTACGAGCAGTACTTC.

The V and J genes are TRBV7-2 and TRBJ2-2; D is unresolved. This CDR3 has 15 residues. The V end was cut by 5 bases, the J end by 1 base, with 11 bases between. CDR1 is SGHTA and CDR2 is FQGNSA in the germline V gene. CDR3 in amino acids: CASSAQPRNTGELFF. As DNA, the CDR3 is TGTGCCAGCAGCGCACAACCCCGGAACACCGGGGAGCTGTTTTTT.

The chain employs TRBV29-1 and TRBJ2-7; TRBD2 matches at 12 bases. Germline lookup yields CDR1 SQVTM and CDR2 ANQGSEA. Germline trimming cut 4 bases from V and 4 bases from J; bases unmatched to any gene: 8. This CDR3 has 15 residues. CDR3 amino acids: CSVGWGTSGSYEQYF. CDR3 nucleotide sequence: TGCAGCGTTGGGTGGGGGACTAGCGGGTCTTACGAGCAGTACTTC.

The V gene is TRBV27, the J gene TRBJ2-5; possible D gene TRBD2, 5 bases. The CDR3 contains 14 residues. Germline CDR1 and CDR2: MNHEY and SMNVEV (reference sequence). V lost 9 bases and J 1 base, leaving 15 bases between the germline ends. The CDR3 coding sequence is TGTGCCAGTAAGCGGTTGGACGGCCAAGAGACCCAGTACTTC. Residues: CASKRLDGQETQYF.

The chain links TRBV7-3 to TRBJ2-3; 7 nucleotides line up with TRBD2. J lost 4 bases, V lost 2 bases, and 3 bases had no gene match. This CDR3 region has 14 residues. Germline V gives CDR1 SGHTA, CDR2 FQGTGA. This chain's CDR3 is CASSLLGGADTQYF. CDR3 in DNA: TGTGCCAGCAGCTTATTGGGGGGGGCAGATACGCAGTATTTT.